This TCR beta chain stems from a study of graft-versus-host responses after intestinal transplantation. Sequencing was performed with immunoSEQ multiplex PCR; in TCRdb, only in-frame clones are kept and a portion is missing. The sample yields 80,000 or so clones, around 92% seen once. This clone appeared a single time. The trim removed 4 bases at V and 8 bases at J, leaving 6 bases unmatched. In germline, CDR1 is SGHDT, CDR2 YYEEEE. The CDR3 consists of 13 residues. The receptor was derived from a human patient who received an intestinal transplant, so some T cells may come from the graft donor. Source: PBMCs, taken 98 days after intestinal transplantation. V gene TRBV5-6 combines with J gene TRBJ1-2, with 9 nucleotides matching TRBD1. The CDR3 here is CASSGGTGSGYTF. The DNA of the CDR3 is TGTGCCAGCAGCGGAGGGACAGGGAGCGGCTACACCTTC.